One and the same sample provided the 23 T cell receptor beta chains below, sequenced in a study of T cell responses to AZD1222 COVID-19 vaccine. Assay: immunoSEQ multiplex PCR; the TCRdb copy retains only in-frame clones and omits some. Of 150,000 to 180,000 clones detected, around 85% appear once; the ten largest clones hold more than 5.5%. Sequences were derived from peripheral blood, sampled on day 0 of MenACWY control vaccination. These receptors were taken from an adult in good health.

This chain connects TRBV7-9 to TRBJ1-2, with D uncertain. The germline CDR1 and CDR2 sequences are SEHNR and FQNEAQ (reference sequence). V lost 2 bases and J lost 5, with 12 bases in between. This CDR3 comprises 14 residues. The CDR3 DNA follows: TGTGCCAGCAGCTTATTGTACAAGGAATATGGCTACACCTTC. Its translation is CASSLLYKEYGYTF.

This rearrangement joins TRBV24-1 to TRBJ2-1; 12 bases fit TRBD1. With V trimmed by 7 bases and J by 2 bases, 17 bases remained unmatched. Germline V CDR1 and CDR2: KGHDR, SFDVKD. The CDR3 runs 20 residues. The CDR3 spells CATSTPEGMGQGAPYNEQFF. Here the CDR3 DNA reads TGTGCCACCAGCACCCCGGAGGGGATGGGACAGGGGGCACCCTACAATGAGCAGTTCTTC.

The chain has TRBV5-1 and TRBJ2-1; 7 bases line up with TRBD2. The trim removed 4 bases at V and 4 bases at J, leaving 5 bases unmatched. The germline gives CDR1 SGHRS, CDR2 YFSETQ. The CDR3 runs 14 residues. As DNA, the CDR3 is TGCGCCAGCAGCGTCGGGACTATGTACAATGAGCAGTTCTTC. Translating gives CASSVGTMYNEQFF.

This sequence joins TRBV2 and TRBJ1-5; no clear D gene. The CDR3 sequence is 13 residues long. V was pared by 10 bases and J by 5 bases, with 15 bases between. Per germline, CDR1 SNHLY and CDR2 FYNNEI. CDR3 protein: CATGLAEYQPQHF. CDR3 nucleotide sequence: TGTGCCACCGGACTGGCAGAGTATCAGCCCCAGCATTTT.

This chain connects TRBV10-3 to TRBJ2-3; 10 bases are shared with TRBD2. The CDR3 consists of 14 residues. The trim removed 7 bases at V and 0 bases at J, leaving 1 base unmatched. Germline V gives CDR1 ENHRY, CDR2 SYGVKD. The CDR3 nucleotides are TGTGCCATCAAGGGACTAGCGAGCACAGATACGCAGTATTTT. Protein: CAIKGLASTDTQYF.

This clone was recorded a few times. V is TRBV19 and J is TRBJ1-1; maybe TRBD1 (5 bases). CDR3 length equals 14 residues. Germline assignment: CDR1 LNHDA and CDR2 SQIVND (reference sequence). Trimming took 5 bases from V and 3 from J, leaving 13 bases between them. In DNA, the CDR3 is TGTGCCAGTAGTCTCATTGACAGAGACACTGAAGCTTTCTTT. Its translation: CASSLIDRDTEAFF.

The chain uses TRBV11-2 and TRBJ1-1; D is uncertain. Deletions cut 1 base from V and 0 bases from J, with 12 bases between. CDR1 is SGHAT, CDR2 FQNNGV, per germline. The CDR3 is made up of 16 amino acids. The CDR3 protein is CASSLGNGVMNTEAFF. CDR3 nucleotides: TGTGCCAGCAGCTTAGGCAACGGGGTGATGAACACTGAAGCTTTCTTT. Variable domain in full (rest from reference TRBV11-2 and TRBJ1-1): EAGVAQSPRYKIIEKRQSVAFWCNPISGHATLYWYQQILGQGPKLLIQFQNNGVVDDSQLPKDRFSAERLKGVDSTLKIQPAKLEDSAVYLCASSLGNGVMNTEAFFGQGTRLTVV.

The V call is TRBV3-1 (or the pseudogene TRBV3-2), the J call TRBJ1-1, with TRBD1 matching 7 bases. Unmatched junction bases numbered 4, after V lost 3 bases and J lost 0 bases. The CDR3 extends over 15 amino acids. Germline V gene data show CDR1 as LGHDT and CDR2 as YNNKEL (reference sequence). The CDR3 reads CASSHSTGMNTEAFF. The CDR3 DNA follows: TGTGCCAGCAGCCACTCGACAGGGATGAACACTGAAGCTTTCTTT.

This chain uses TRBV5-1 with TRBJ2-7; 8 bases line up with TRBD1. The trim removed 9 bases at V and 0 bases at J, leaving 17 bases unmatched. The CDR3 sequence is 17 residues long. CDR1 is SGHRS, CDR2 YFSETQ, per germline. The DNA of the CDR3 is TGCGCCAACTATTCCGGGACAGGTGAATTCGTCTCCTACGAGCAGTACGTC. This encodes CANYSGTGEFVSYEQYV.

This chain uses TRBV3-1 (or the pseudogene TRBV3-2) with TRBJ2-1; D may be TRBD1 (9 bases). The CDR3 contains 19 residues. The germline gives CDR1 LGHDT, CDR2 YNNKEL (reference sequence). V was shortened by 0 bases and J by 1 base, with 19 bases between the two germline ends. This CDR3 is CASSQDLGTGTSSYNEQFF. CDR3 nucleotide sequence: TGTGCCAGCAGCCAAGACTTGGGGACAGGGACTAGTTCCTACAATGAGCAGTTCTTC.

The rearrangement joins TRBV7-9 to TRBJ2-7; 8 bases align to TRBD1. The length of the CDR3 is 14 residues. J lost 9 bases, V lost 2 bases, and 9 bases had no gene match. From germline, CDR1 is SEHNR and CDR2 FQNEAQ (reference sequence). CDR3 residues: CASSLMGSGGLQYF. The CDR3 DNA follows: TGTGCCAGCAGCTTAATGGGGTCAGGGGGCTTGCAGTACTTC.

CDR3 region: CAISELASGRAPDTQYF. CDR3 nucleotides: TGTGCCATCAGTGAGTTGGCTAGCGGGAGGGCCCCAGATACGCAGTATTTT. V and J are TRBV10-3 and TRBJ2-3; 12 bases fit TRBD2. This CDR3 contains 17 residues. Germline V lookup: CDR1 ENHRY, CDR2 SYGVKD. Trimming removed 1 base from V and 4 bases from J; junction bases left unmatched: 6.

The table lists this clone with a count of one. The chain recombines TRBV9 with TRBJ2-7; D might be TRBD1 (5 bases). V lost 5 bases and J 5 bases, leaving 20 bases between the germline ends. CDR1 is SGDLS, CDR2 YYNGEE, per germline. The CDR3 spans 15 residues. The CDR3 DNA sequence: TGTGCCAGCAGTTCTAATCCCCAGGGAAGCCACGAGCAGTACTTC. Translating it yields CASSSNPQGSHEQYF.

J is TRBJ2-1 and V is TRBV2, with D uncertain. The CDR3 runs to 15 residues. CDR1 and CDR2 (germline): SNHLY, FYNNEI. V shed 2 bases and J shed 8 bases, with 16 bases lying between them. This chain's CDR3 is CASSEKGPVKDEQFF. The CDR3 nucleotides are TGTGCCAGCAGTGAAAAAGGCCCGGTTAAGGATGAGCAGTTCTTC.

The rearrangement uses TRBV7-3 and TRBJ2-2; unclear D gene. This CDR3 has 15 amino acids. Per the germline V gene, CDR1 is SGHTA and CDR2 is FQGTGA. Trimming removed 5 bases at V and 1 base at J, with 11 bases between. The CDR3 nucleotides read TGTGCCAGCAGCGCGGACCCCTGGAACACCGGGGAGCTGTTTTTT. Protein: CASSADPWNTGELFF.

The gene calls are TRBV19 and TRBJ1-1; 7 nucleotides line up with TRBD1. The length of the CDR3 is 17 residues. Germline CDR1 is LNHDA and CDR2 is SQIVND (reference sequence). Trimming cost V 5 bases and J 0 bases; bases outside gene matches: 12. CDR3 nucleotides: TGTGCCAGTAGTTCCCCAGGGGGGGGACCCATGAACACTGAAGCTTTCTTT. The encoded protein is CASSSPGGGPMNTEAFF.

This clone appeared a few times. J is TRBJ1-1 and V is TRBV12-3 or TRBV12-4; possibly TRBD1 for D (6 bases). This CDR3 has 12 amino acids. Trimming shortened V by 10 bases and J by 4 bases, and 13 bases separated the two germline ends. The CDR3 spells CAIRQVGTEAFF. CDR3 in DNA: TGTGCCATCCGACAGGTTGGCACTGAAGCTTTCTTT.

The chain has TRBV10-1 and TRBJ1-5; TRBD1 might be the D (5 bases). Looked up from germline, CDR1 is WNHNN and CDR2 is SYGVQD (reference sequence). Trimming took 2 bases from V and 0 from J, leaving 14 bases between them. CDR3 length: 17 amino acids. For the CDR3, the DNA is TGCGCCAGCAGTGAGCCGTGGGGGGGACTTAGCAATCAGCCCCAGCATTTT. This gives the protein CASSEPWGGLSNQPQHF.

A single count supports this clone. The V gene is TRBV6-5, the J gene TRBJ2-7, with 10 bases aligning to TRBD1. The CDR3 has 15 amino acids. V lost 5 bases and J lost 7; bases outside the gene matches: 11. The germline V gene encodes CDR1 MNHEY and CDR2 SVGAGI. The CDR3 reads CASSPNQGQGREQYF. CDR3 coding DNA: TGTGCCAGCAGTCCTAATCAGGGACAGGGGCGGGAGCAGTACTTC.

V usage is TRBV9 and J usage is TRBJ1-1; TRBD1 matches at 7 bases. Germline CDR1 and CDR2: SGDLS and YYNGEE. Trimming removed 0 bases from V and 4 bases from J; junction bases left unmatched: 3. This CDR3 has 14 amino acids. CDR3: CASSVEGGLTEAFF. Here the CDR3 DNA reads TGTGCCAGCAGCGTAGAAGGGGGCCTCACTGAAGCTTTCTTT.

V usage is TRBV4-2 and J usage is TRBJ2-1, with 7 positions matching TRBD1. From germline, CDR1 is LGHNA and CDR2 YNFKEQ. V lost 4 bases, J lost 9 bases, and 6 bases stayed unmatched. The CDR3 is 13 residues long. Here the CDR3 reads CASSPQTGTEQFF. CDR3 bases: TGTGCCAGCAGCCCCCAGACAGGGACTGAGCAGTTCTTC.

CDR3 sequence reads: CASSARHGGRGAGLYNEQFF. CDR3 sequence (DNA): TGTGCCAGCAGCGCTCGTCATGGGGGCCGTGGAGCGGGACTCTACAATGAGCAGTTCTTC. The chain joins TRBV6-6 to TRBJ2-1, with a tentative D call TRBD2 (7 bases). CDR1 MNHNY and CDR2 SVGAGI come from the germline V gene (reference sequence). The CDR3 is made up of 20 amino acids. V shed 6 bases and J shed 3 bases, with 30 bases lying between them.

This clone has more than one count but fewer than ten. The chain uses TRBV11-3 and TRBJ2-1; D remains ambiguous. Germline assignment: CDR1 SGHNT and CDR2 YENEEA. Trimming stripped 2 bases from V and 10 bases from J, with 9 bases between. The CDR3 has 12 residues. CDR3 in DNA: TGTGCCAGCAGCTTATTATCCGCGGAGCAGTTCTTC. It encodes CASSLLSAEQFF.